One and the same sample provided the 20 T cell receptor beta chains below, sequenced in a study of cytomegalovirus exposure and HLA in healthy donors. Amplification used 60 Vbeta primers and 13 Jbeta primers. Profiling relied on immunoSEQ multiplex PCR, and the TCRdb table lists in-frame clones only, not all of them. The table has 140,000 or so clones, approximately 65% seen once. The sequenced material came from PBMCs. These TCRs come from a woman in her sixties in good health and CMV-seronegative.

This clone was picked up a small number of times. This chain connects TRBV27 to TRBJ2-7; maybe TRBD2 (6 bases). Germline V gives CDR1 MNHEY, CDR2 SMNVEV (reference sequence). Deletions cut 6 bases from V and 3 bases from J, with 15 bases between. The length of the CDR3 is 14 residues. CDR3 region: CASSPVTSYYEQYF. The CDR3 DNA sequence: TGTGCCAGCAGCCCCGTGACTAGTTACTACGAGCAGTACTTC.

The gene calls are TRBV19 and TRBJ2-1, with 7 bases aligning to TRBD2. CDR3 length: 17 amino acids. The germline V gene has CDR1 LNHDA and CDR2 SQIVND (reference sequence). After removal of 5 bases from V and 0 bases from J, the junction contained 10 bases not matched to a gene. DNA for the CDR3: TGTGCCAGTAGTCCCGGCGGTGCGGGGGACTCCTACAATGAGCAGTTCTTC. This codes for CASSPGGAGDSYNEQFF.

This clone has a handful of counts. V usage is TRBV4-2 and J usage is TRBJ1-2; no reliable D call. The CDR3 consists of 17 residues. The V end lost 0 bases, the J end lost 8 bases, and 22 bases lay between the germline ends. Germline lookup yields CDR1 LGHNA and CDR2 YNFKEQ. The DNA of the CDR3 is TGTGCCAGCAGCCAAGAGAGCAGGTCCGGAGGTGCTGGGGGCTACACCTTC. Translated: CASSQESRSGGAGGYTF.

Points on this clone: Other DNA sequences in this sample translate to the same CDR3. The rearrangement links TRBV6-5 to TRBJ1-1, with 12 bases fitting TRBD1. Germline CDR1 and CDR2: MNHEY and SVGAGI. The CDR3 covers 15 residues. Trimming took 6 bases from V and 1 from J; bases not matched to a gene: 3. This CDR3 is CASRGQGAGNTEAFF. CDR3 sequence (DNA): TGTGCCAGCAGGGGACAGGGGGCAGGGAACACTGAAGCTTTCTTT.

The J gene is TRBJ1-2, the V gene TRBV11-2, with 7 bases lining up with TRBD1. The germline V gene has CDR1 SGHAT and CDR2 FQNNGV. V shed 1 base and J 14 bases; nucleotides not matched to a gene: 10. This CDR3 has 13 residues. The CDR3 DNA reads TGTGCCAGCAGCTTAGCAGCAGGGGGGTATTTTACCTTC. Its protein product is CASSLAAGGYFTF.

The chain has TRBV5-4 and TRBJ2-2; 7 nucleotides match TRBD2. The length of the CDR3 is 16 residues. The germline V gene encodes CDR1 SGHNT and CDR2 YYREEE (reference sequence). The trim removed 2 bases at V and 5 bases at J, leaving 9 bases unmatched. The CDR3: CASSLVAGTGTGELFF. CDR3 nucleotide sequence: TGTGCCAGCAGCTTAGTAGCGGGCACGGGAACCGGGGAGCTGTTTTTT.

This clone appeared a few times. The J gene is TRBJ2-1, the V gene TRBV7-3; 7 nucleotides match TRBD2. This CDR3 has 15 residues. CDR1 is SGHTA, CDR2 FQGTGA, per germline. Trimming at V came to 3 bases and at J to 4 bases, leaving 6 bases not matched to a gene. This CDR3 is CASSFLADPYNEQFF. CDR3 coding DNA: TGTGCCAGCAGCTTCCTAGCGGACCCTTACAATGAGCAGTTCTTC.

This chain connects TRBV7-2 to TRBJ2-5, with 9 bases identical to TRBD1. This CDR3 has 15 residues. CDR1 and CDR2 from the germline V gene are SGHTA and FQGNSA. V dropped 1 base and J dropped 7; count of bases not matched to a gene: 7. This CDR3 reads CASSLVLQGAGTQYF. The CDR3 DNA reads TGTGCCAGCAGCTTAGTCTTACAGGGGGCCGGGACCCAGTACTTC.

This clone showed up just a few times. The J gene is TRBJ2-5, the V gene TRBV5-1; 8 bases align to TRBD1. CDR1 is SGHRS and CDR2 is YFSETQ in the germline V gene. CDR3 length equals 14 residues. The V segment lost 0 bases and the J segment 5 bases; nucleotides outside the gene matches: 3. CDR3 sequence: CASSLGTGGETQYF. In DNA form, the CDR3 reads TGCGCCAGCAGCTTGGGAACAGGGGGGGAGACCCAGTACTTC.

The chain recombines TRBV2 with TRBJ1-1; a weak D match, TRBD1 (6 bases). This CDR3 comprises 15 residues. Trimming took off 3 bases at V and 2 bases at J, with 13 bases between the two ends. Germline lookup yields CDR1 SNHLY and CDR2 FYNNEI. Here the CDR3 DNA reads TGTGCCAGCAGTGATAGTTTCAGGGGAAACACTGAAGCTTTCTTT. This gives the protein CASSDSFRGNTEAFF. Combining the CDR3 with reference TRBV2 and TRBJ1-1 gives the whole variable domain EPEVTQTPSHQVTQMGQEVILRCVPISNHLYFYWYRQILGQKVEFLVSFYNNEISEKSEIFDDQFSVERPDGSNFTLKIRSTKLEDSAMYFCASSDSFRGNTEAFFGQGTRLTVV.

The V call is TRBV29-1, the J call TRBJ2-5; TRBD2 might be the D (7 bases). Judging by the DNA end, TRBJ2-7 fits better; the J call may be wrong. The CDR3 is made up of 15 amino acids. Germline-derived CDR1 and CDR2 are SQVTM and ANQGSEA. The CDR3 coding sequence is TGCAGCGTTCGTATAGGGGGAGGGCTAGGCTACGAGCAGTACTTC. This codes for CSVRIGGGLGYEQYF.

This clone was counted between two and nine times. A read error may produce the germline difference seen at one junction end. V gene TRBV7-9 combines with J gene TRBJ1-1; 7 bases agree with TRBD1. The CDR3 is made up of 16 amino acids. Looked up from germline, CDR1 is SEHNR and CDR2 is FQNEAQ (reference sequence). CDR3 nucleotide sequence: TGTTCCAGCAGCCCGCCGGGACAGACTATGAACACTGAAGCTTTCTTT. Protein product: CSSSPPGQTMNTEAFF. The variable domain in full, completed from reference TRBV7-9 and TRBJ1-1, reads DTGVSQNPRHKITKRGQNVTFRCDPISEHNRLYWYRQTLGQGPEFLTYFQNEAQLEKSRLLSDRFSAERPKGSFSTLEIQRTEQGDSAMYLCSSSPPGQTMNTEAFFGQGTRLTVV.

The chain carries TRBV7-2 and TRBJ2-3; D might be TRBD2 (5 bases). Germline V gene sequence: CDR1 SGHTA, CDR2 FQGNSA. The CDR3 contains 13 residues. V lost 8 bases to trimming and J lost 4 bases, with 13 bases between them. Written as DNA, the CDR3 is TGTGCCAGCCGGGGAAGTTTTCCAGATACGCAGTATTTT. This translates into CASRGSFPDTQYF.

This clone came up a few times. The CDR3 DNA reads as TGTGCCAGCAGCAAAGGCGATCTACGGTCCCTATCCCCCTCCTACAATGAGCAGTTCTTC. Encoded protein: CASSKGDLRSLSPSYNEQFF. This chain links TRBV21-1 with TRBJ2-1; the table gives TRBD2 as D, unverified against the DNA. TRBV21-1 is an annotated pseudogene. The CDR3 contains 20 residues.

This clone was seen more than once but under ten times. V usage is TRBV4-3 and J usage is TRBJ2-3, with D possibly being TRBD2 (6 bases). Germline CDR1 and CDR2: LGHNA and YSLEER. CDR3 length: 14 amino acids. Between the trimmed V and J ends, which lost 4 bases and 2 bases, there was a span of 10 bases. For the CDR3, the DNA is TGCGCCAGCAGCCGAACGGGGGACACAGATACGCAGTATTTT. Amino acid sequence: CASSRTGDTDTQYF.

The chain couples TRBV5-1 to TRBJ2-7, with 9 bases aligning to TRBD2. Losses at the gene ends were 0 bases for V and 0 bases for J; bases not matched to a gene: 4. Germline CDR1 is SGHRS and CDR2 is YFSETQ. CDR3 length: 16 amino acids. CDR3 sequence reads: CASSLDPAGGSYEQYF. The CDR3 DNA follows: TGCGCCAGCAGCTTGGACCCAGCGGGGGGCTCCTACGAGCAGTACTTC.

V usage is TRBV4-3 and J usage is TRBJ1-2; D gene ambiguous. CDR1 and CDR2 from the germline V gene are LGHNA and YSLEER. Trimming took off 0 bases at V and 4 bases at J, with 12 bases between the two ends. The CDR3 has 15 residues. The CDR3 protein is CASSQELSWAYGYTF. CDR3 sequence (DNA): TGCGCCAGCAGCCAAGAACTGTCCTGGGCCTATGGCTACACCTTC.

The chain couples TRBV19 to TRBJ1-1, with D uncertain. CDR3 length equals 12 residues. Germline V gene sequence: CDR1 LNHDA, CDR2 SQIVND (reference sequence). The V gene lost 6 bases and the J gene lost 7 bases, with 12 bases spanning the gap. The CDR3 coding sequence is TGTGCCAGTAGCTTCCCGGGGAGTGAAGCTTTCTTT. This codes for CASSFPGSEAFF.

Details on this clone: Germline is not matched at one junction end, which may reflect a read error. The J gene is TRBJ2-2, the V gene TRBV7-9; 8 positions agree with TRBD2. From germline, CDR1 is SEHNR and CDR2 FQNEAQ (reference sequence). This CDR3 has 16 residues. The CDR3 DNA is TGTTCCAGCAGCTTAGGCGGGAGGCAGAACACCGGGGAGCTGTTTTTT. It codes for CSSSLGGRQNTGELFF.

This chain uses TRBV6-1 with TRBJ1-1, with 11 bases identical to TRBD1. Germline-derived CDR1 and CDR2 are MNHNS and SASEGT. Trimming removed 1 base from V and 4 bases from J; junction bases left unmatched: 2. The length of the CDR3 is 15 residues. CDR3 loop: CASSEEGTGGTEAFF. CDR3 DNA sequence: TGTGCCAGCAGTGAAGAGGGGACAGGGGGCACTGAAGCTTTCTTT.